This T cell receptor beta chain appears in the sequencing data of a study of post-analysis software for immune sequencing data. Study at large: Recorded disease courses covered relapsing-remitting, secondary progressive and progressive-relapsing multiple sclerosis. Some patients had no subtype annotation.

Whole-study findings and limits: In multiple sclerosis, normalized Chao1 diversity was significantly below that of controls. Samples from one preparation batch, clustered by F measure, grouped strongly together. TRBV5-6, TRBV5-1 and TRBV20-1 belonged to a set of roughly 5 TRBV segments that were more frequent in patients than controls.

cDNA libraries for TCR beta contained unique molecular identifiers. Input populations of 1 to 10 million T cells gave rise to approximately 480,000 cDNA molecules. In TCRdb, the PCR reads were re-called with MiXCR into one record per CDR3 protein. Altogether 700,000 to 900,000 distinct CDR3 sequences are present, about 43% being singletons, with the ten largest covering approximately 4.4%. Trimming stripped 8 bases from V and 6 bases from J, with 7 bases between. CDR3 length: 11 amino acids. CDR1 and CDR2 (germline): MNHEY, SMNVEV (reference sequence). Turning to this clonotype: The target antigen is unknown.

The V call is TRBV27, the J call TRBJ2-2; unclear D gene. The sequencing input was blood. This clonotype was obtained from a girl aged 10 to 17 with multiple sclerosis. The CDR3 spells CASEFAGELFF. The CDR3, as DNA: TGTGCCAGCGAATTTGCCGGGGAGCTGTTTTTT.